The next 9 T cell receptor beta chains were all read from a single sample in a study of blood T cell repertoires in COVID-19. Repertoires were generated with immunoSEQ multiplex PCR, while TCRdb's copy carries only in-frame clones and drops some. The profile shows about 120,000 clones, more than 75% of them singletons. Material: peripheral blood. The receptors come from a woman in her seventies with acute or convalescent COVID-19.

The rearrangement links TRBV14 to TRBJ1-2; no reliable D call. Germline values: CDR1 SGHDN, CDR2 FVKESK. The V and J ends lost 1 base and 5 bases respectively, with 8 bases between them. This CDR3 is built from 13 residues. The CDR3 DNA reads TGTGCCAGCAGCCAAGTTGACTTGTATGGCTACACCTTC. This gives the protein CASSQVDLYGYTF. Looking up the rest from reference TRBV14 and TRBJ1-2 gives the full variable domain: EAGVTQFPSHSVIEKGQTVTLRCDPISGHDNLYWYRRVMGKEIKFLLHFVKESKQDESGMPNNRFLAERTGGTYSTLKVQPAELEDSGVYFCASSQVDLYGYTFGSGTRLTVV.

V is TRBV4-1 and J is TRBJ2-7, with unresolved D. This CDR3 region has 14 residues. V was pared by 1 base and J by 2 bases, with 9 bases between. Germline V gives CDR1 MGHRA, CDR2 YSYEKL. The chain's CDR3 is CASSQGHTTYEQYF. The CDR3, as DNA: TGCGCCAGCAGCCAAGGGCACACAACCTACGAGCAGTACTTC.

The V call is TRBV18, the J call TRBJ1-2; a weak D match, TRBD1 (5 bases). The CDR3 is made up of 15 amino acids. The V gene's germline CDR1 is KGHSH and CDR2 LQKENI. The ends were cut back, 0 bases at V and 0 bases at J, with 8 bases in the middle. CDR3 bases: TGTGCCAGCTCACCACCTCGGGGGGCTAACTATGGCTACACCTTC. Encoded protein: CASSPPRGANYGYTF.

V and J are TRBV5-5 and TRBJ1-2; the D gene is possibly TRBD1 (6 bases). Germline V gene lookup returns CDR1 SGHKS and CDR2 YYEKEE (reference sequence). The V and J ends lost 0 bases and 1 base respectively, with 16 bases between them. This CDR3 comprises 17 residues. In nucleotides, the CDR3 is TGTGCCAGCAGCTTGGCGCGGGGGCCAATGAGTAACTATGGCTACACCTTC. This translates into CASSLARGPMSNYGYTF.

The rearrangement links TRBV2 to TRBJ2-5; no clear D. V was clipped by 5 bases and J by 4 bases, with 8 bases between them. CDR1 and CDR2 from the germline V gene are SNHLY and FYNNEI. The CDR3 totals 12 residues. In DNA, the CDR3 is TGTGCCAGCAGTACAGTGGTAGAGACCCAGTACTTC. As protein: CASSTVVETQYF.

This clone was observed many times. The chain uses TRBV6-1 and TRBJ2-5; 8 bases are a match to TRBD2. Per germline, CDR1 MNHNS and CDR2 SASEGT. This CDR3 comprises 16 residues. The V segment lost 2 bases and the J segment 2 bases; nucleotides outside the gene matches: 7. CDR3 sequence reads: CASSELGGGPQETQYF. The CDR3 nucleotides are TGTGCCAGCAGTGAATTAGGCGGGGGGCCGCAAGAGACCCAGTACTTC.

The chain is built from TRBV3-1 (or the pseudogene TRBV3-2) and TRBJ1-3; D not certain. The CDR3 extends over 15 amino acids. V shed 0 bases and J shed 3 bases, with 9 bases lying between them. Germline CDR1 is LGHDT and CDR2 is YNNKEL (reference sequence). The CDR3 DNA follows: TGTGCCAGCAGCCAAGATTTCGGGGATGGAAACACCATATATTTT. Encoded protein: CASSQDFGDGNTIYF.

V is TRBV10-1 and J is TRBJ2-7; 13 bases are a match to TRBD2. V gave up 4 bases and J gave up 7 bases; unmatched junction bases: 7. This CDR3 comprises 15 residues. Germline values: CDR1 WNHNN, CDR2 SYGVQD (reference sequence). The CDR3 loop is CASSAGTSGEAEQYF. The CDR3 DNA is TGCGCCAGCAGTGCGGGGACTAGCGGGGAGGCGGAGCAGTACTTC.

V gene TRBV5-3 combines with J gene TRBJ1-4, with 8 bases fitting TRBD1. TRBV5-3 is classed as an ORF, of uncertain function. V was pared by 0 bases and J by 4 bases, with 2 bases of the junction left unmatched. The CDR3 contains 15 residues. The CDR3 DNA reads as TGTGCCAGAAGCTTGGAACAGGGGGGTAATGAAAAACTGTTTTTT. It yields the protein CARSLEQGGNEKLFF.